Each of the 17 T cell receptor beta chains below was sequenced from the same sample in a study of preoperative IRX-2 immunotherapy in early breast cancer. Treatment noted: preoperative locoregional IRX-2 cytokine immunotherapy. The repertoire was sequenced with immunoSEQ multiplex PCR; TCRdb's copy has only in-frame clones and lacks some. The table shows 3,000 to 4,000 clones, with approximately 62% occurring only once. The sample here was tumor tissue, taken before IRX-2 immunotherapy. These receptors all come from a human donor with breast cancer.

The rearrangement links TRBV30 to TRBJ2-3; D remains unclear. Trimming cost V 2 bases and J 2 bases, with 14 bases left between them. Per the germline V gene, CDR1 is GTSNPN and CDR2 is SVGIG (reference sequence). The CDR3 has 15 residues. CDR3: CAWSLGQIPTDTQYF. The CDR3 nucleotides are TGTGCCTGGAGTCTTGGGCAGATTCCCACAGATACGCAGTATTTT.

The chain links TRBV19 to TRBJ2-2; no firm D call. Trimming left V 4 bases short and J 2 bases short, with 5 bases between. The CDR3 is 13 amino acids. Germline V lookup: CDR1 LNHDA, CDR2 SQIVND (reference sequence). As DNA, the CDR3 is TGTGCCAGTAGTACGATCAACACCGGGGAGCTGTTTTTT. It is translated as CASSTINTGELFF.

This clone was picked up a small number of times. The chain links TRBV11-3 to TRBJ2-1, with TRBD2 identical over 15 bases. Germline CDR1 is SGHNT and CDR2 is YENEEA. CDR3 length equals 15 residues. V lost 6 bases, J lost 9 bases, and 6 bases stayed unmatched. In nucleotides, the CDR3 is TGTGCCAGCAGATCACCGGGACTAGCGGGGGGTGAGCAGTTCTTC. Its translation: CASRSPGLAGGEQFF.

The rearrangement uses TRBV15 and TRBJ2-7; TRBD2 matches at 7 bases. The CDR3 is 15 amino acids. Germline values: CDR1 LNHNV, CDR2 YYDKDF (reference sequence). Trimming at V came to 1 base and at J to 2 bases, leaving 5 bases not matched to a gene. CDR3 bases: TGTGCCACCAGCAGAGGGGGGGGACGCCCCTACGAGCAGTACTTC. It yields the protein CATSRGGGRPYEQYF. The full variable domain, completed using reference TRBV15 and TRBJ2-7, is DAMVIQNPRYQVTQFGKPVTLSCSQTLNHNVMYWYQQKSSQAPKLLFHYYDKDFNNEADTPDNFQSRRPNTSFCFLDIRSPGLGDTAMYLCATSRGGGRPYEQYFGPGTRLTVT.

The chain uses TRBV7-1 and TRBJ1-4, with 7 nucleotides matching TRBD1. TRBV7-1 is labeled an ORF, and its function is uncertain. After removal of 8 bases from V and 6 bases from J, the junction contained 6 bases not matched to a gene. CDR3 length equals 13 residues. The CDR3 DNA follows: TGTGCCAGCGGCAGGGGGAAGGATGAAAAACTGTTTTTT. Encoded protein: CASGRGKDEKLFF.

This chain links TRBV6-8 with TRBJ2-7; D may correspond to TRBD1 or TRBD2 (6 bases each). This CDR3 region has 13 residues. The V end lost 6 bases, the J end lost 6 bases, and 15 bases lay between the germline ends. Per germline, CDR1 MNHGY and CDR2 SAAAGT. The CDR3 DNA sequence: TGTGCCAGCAGAACCGTGGGGGGCGGCGAGCAGTACTTC. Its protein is CASRTVGGGEQYF.

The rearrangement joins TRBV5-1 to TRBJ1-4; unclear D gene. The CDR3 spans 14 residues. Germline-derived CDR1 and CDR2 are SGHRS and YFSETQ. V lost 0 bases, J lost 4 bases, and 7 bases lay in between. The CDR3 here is CASSLDRNNEKLFF. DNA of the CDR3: TGCGCCAGCAGCTTGGACAGAAATAATGAAAAACTGTTTTTT.

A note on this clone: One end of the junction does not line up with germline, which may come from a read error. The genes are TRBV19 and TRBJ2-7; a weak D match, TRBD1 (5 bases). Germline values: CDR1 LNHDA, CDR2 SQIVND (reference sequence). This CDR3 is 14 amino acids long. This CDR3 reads CVSSIQGAHDEQYF. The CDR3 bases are TGTGTCAGTAGTATACAAGGGGCGCACGACGAGCAGTACTTC.

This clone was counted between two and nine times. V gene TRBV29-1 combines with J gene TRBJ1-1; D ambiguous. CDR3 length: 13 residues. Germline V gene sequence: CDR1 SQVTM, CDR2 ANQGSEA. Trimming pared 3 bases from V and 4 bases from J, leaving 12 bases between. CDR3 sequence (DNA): TGCAGCGTTGATGAGGGAGGAGTCACTGAAGCTTTCTTT. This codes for CSVDEGGVTEAFF. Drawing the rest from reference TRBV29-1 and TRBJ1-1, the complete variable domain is SAVISQKPSRDICQRGTSLTIQCQVDSQVTMMFWYRQQPGQSLTLIATANQGSEATYESGFVIDKFPISRPNLTFSTLTVSNMSPEDSSIYLCSVDEGGVTEAFFGQGTRLTVV.

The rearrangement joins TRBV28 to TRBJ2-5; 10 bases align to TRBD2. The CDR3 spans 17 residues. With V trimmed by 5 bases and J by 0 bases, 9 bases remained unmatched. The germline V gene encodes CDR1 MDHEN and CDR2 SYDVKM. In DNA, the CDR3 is TGTGCCAGCAGTCGGGGGAAACTAGCGGGATACCAAGAGACCCAGTACTTC. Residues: CASSRGKLAGYQETQYF.

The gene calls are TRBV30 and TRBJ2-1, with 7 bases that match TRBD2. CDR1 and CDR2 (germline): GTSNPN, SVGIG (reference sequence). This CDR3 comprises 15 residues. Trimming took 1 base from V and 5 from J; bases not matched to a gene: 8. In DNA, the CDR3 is TGTGCCTGGAGTGCCAGGGCCCTAGCGGACAATGAGCAGTTCTTC. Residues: CAWSARALADNEQFF. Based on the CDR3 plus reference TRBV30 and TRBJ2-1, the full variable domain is SQTIHQWPATLVQPVGSPLSLECTVEGTSNPNLYWYRQAAGRGLQLLFYSVGIGQISSEVPQNLSASRPQDRQFILSSKKLLLSDSGFYLCAWSARALADNEQFFGPGTRLTVL.

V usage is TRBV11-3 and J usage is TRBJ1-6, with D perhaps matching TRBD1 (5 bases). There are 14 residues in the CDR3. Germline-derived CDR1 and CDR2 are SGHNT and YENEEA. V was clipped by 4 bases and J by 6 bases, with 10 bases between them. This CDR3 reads CASSSQGINSPLHF. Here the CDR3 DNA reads TGTGCCAGCAGCTCGCAGGGTATTAATTCACCCCTCCACTTT.

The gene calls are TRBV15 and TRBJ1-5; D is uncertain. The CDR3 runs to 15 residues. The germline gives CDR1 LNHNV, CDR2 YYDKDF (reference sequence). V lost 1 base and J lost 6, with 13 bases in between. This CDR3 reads CATSRGNSWSQPQHF. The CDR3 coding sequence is TGTGCCACCAGCAGAGGTAATAGTTGGAGTCAGCCCCAGCATTTT.

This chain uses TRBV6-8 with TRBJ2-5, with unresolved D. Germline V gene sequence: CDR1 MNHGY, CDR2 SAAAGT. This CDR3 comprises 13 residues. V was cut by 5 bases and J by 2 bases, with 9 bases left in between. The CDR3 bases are TGTGCCAGCAGTGCTCAGATACAAGAGACCCAGTACTTC. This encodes CASSAQIQETQYF.

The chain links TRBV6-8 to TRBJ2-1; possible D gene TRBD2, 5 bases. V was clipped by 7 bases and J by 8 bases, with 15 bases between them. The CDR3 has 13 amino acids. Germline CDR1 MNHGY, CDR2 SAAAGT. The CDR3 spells CASTSGSRYEQFF. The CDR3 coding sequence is TGTGCCAGCACCAGCGGCTCCAGATATGAGCAGTTCTTC.

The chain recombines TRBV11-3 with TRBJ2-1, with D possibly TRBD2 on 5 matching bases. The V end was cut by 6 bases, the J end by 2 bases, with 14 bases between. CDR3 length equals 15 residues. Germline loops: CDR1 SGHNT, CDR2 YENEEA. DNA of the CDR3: TGTGCCAGCAGTTTACAGCGGCAGGCCTACAATGAGCAGTTCTTC. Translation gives CASSLQRQAYNEQFF.

The CDR3 DNA reads TGTGCCAGCAGTTACCTTTTCGGGCCAGCGGGGACAGCCAAAAACATTCAGTACTTC. It translates to CASSYLFGPAGTAKNIQYF. This chain connects TRBV6-8 to TRBJ2-4, with 7 bases fitting TRBD2. This CDR3 region has 19 residues. The germline gives CDR1 MNHGY, CDR2 SAAAGT. Losses at the gene ends were 2 bases for V and 0 bases for J; bases not matched to a gene: 13.